This TCR beta chain was captured by sequencing in a study of vaccination and CD4 T cells after COVID-19. Overall study context: Every participant had a vaccine, which was either BNT162b2 or mRNA-1273, given in two doses. Cells received overlapping spike peptides from SARS-CoV-2, HCoV-NL63, HCoV-OC43 and HCoV-229E as stimulation.

Unmatched junction bases numbered 6, after V lost 5 bases and J lost 2 bases. Per the germline V gene, CDR1 is SGHVS and CDR2 is FNYEAQ. This CDR3 contains 17 residues. This clonotype was observed a handful of times. Its antigen is not identified. Treatment of the sample: roughly ten-day PBMC culture with coronavirus spike peptide pools or control peptides (ViraFEST assay). CD4+ T cells that had been cultured provided DNA sequenced with the Oncomine TCR Beta short-read assay. TCRdb independently ran MiXCR on the PCR reads; one entry per CDR3 protein. The sample consists of about 9,900 distinct CDR3 sequences, 40% to 65% of them appearing once.

The sequence was obtained from a human donor who had recovered from COVID-19. The rearrangement uses TRBV7-6 and TRBJ2-2; 12 bases line up with TRBD2. Sequenced sample: CD4+ T cells from blood, cultured in vitro. The CDR3 coding sequence is TGTGCCAGCAGCCCACTAGCGGGGGGCTTTAACACCGGGGAGCTGTTTTTT. Translating it yields CASSPLAGGFNTGELFF.